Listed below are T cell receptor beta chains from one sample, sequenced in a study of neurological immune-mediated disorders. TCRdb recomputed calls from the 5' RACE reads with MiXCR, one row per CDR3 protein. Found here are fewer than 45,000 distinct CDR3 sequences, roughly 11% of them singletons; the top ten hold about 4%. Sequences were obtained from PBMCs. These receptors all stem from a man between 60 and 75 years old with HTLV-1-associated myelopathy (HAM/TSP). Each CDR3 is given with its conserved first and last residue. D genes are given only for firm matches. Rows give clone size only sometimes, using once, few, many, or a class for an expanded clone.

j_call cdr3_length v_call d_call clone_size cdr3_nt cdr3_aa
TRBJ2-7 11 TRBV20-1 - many TGCAGTGCTAGAAACGGCCTCGAGCAGTACTTC CSARNGLEQYF
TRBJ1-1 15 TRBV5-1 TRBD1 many TGCGCCAGCAGCTTGGGACAGGGGGCCTACACTGAAGCTTTCTTT CASSLGQGAYTEAFF
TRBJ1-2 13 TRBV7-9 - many TGTGCCAGCAGCTTCGGGACTAACTATGGCTACACCTTC CASSFGTNYGYTF
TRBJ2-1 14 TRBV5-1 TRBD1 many TGCGCCAGCAGCTTACGGACAGGGGACAATGAGCAGTTCTTC CASSLRTGDNEQFF
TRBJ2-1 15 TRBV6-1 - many TGTGCCAGCAGTGAAGGGAGAGGAGCCTACAATGAGCAGTTCTTC CASSEGRGAYNEQFF
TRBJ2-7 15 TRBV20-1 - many TGCAGTGCCACCCTCTGGGACTGGGCATCGTACGAGCAGTACTTC CSATLWDWASYEQYF
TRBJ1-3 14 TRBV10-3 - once TGTACCATCAGGCTGACGGGGACTGGAAACACCATATATTTT CTIRLTGTGNTIYF
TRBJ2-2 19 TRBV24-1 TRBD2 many TGTGCCACCAGTGAGGCTGGGACTAGCGGGAGATCTAACACCGGGGAGCTGTTTTTT CATSEAGTSGRSNTGELFF
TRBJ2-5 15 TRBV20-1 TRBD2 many TGCAGTGCTGGGGCTGGGCTAGCGGAACAAGAGACCCAGTACTTC CSAGAGLAEQETQYF
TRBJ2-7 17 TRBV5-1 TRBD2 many TGCGCCAGCAGCTTGGCCGGGGGGACTAGCGGGAGCTACGAGCAGTACTTC CASSLAGGTSGSYEQYF
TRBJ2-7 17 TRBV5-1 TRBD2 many TGCGCCAGCAGCTTCGGGACTAGCGGGGTAGAGACCTACGAGCAGTACTTC CASSFGTSGVETYEQYF
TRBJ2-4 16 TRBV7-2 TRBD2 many TGTGCCAGCAGCTTATACCACGGGGGGGGCGGAAACATTCAGTACTTC CASSLYHGGGGNIQYF
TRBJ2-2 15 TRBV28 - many TGTGCCAGCACTTTTACAGGATCGAACACCGGGGAGCTGTTTTTT CASTFTGSNTGELFF
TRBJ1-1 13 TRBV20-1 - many TGCAGTGCGTCCGAAGGGCGGTACACTGAAGCTTTCTTT CSASEGRYTEAFF
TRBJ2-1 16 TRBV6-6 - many TGTGCCAGCAGCCAACTAGTAGGGGATTCAGCCAATGAGCAGTTCTTC CASSQLVGDSANEQFF
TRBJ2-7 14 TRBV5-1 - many TGCGCCAGCCGACAGAGGCACAGCACGGGCGAGCAGTACTTC CASRQRHSTGEQYF
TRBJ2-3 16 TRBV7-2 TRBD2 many TGTGCCAGCAGCCGGGGAGGACTAGCGGGAGGGGATACGCAGTATTTT CASSRGGLAGGDTQYF
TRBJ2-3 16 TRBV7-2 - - TGTGTCAGCAGCTTAGTTCCCCCCGGAGCTGGAGATACGCAGTATTTT CVSSLVPPGAGDTQYF
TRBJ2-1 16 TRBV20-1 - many TGCAGTGCTAGTCGGTTAGCGGATATGGCCTACAATGAGCAGTTCTTC CSASRLADMAYNEQFF
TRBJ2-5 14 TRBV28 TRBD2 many TGTGCCATCTACTCCAGCGGGAGAGGAGAGACCCAGTACTTC CAIYSSGRGETQYF
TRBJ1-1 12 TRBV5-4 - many TGTGCCAGCAGCTTACAGGCTAGTGAAGCTTTCTTT CASSLQASEAFF
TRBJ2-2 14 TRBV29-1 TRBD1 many TGCAGCGTTGAAAGACAGGGCCAGTTCGGGGAGCTGTTTTTT CSVERQGQFGELFF
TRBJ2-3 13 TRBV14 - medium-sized TGTGCCAGCAGCCAAAATGTCAATGAGCCGCAGTATTTT CASSQNVNEPQYF
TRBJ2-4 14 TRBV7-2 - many TGTGCCAGCAGCTGGGGACCCCAAGGAAACATTCAGTACTTC CASSWGPQGNIQYF
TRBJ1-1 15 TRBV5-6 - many TGTGCCAGCAGCGTACCGGGACGGCAGAACACTGAAGCTTTCTTT CASSVPGRQNTEAFF
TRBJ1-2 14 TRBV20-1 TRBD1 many TGCAGTGCTAGAGGGGCGGACAGGAGATATGGCTACACCTTC CSARGADRRYGYTF
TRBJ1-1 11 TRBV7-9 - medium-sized TGTGCCAGCAGCTCTTTTGAGGAAGCTTTCTTT CASSSFEEAFF
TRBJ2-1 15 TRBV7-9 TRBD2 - TGTGCCAGCAGCCCCCGCGGGAGCTCCTACAATGAGCAGTTCTTC CASSPRGSSYNEQFF
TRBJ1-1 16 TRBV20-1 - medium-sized TGCAGTGCTAGTCAGGGCCCGTCGGTCACGAACACTGAAGCTTTCTTT CSASQGPSVTNTEAFF
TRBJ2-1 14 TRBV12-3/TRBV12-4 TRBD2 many TGTGCCAGCACCCTGGGACTAGCGGGAAACGAGCAGTTCTTC CASTLGLAGNEQFF
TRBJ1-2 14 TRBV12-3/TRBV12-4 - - TGTGCCAGTAGCGAACGGGGGGCGCCCTATGGCTACACCTTC CASSERGAPYGYTF
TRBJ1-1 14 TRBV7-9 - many TGTGCCAGCAGCTTAATCGGAGGTAGTACTGAAGCTTTCTTT CASSLIGGSTEAFF
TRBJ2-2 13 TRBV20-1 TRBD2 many TGCAGTGCGCGGGAGTGGAGCACCGGGGAGCTGTTTTTT CSAREWSTGELFF
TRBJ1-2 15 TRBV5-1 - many TGCGCCAGCAGCTCGGTGGGACTGGAAAACTATGGCTACACCTTC CASSSVGLENYGYTF
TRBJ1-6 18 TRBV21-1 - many TGTGCCAGCAGCACTCCTGGAAAGAGGAACAGGGTCGTATCACCCCTCCACTTT CASSTPGKRNRVVSPLHF
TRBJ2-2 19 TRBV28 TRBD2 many TGTGCCAGCAGTTTCGTGGCAAAGGCTGGGAGGGGGAACACCGGGGAGCTGTTTTTT CASSFVAKAGRGNTGELFF
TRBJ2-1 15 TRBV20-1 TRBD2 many TGCAGTGCTAGTGGGAGGGGCGGGGATCCTATGGAGCAGTTCTTC CSASGRGGDPMEQFF
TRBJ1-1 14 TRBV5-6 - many TGTGCCAGCAGCTTGGTAGGGCCAGGGAGTGAAGCTTTCTTT CASSLVGPGSEAFF
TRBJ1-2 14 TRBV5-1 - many TGCGCCAGCAGCTTGGACAGCTCTAACTATGGCTACACCTTC CASSLDSSNYGYTF
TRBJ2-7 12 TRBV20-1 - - TGCAGTGCCACCCAGCCGGCTTCGGACGAGCACTTC CSATQPASDEHF
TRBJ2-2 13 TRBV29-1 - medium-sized TGCAGCGTTGGCTGGTCGAACACCGGGGAGCTGTTTTTT CSVGWSNTGELFF
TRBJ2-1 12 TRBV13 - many TGTGCCAGCAGTAACGGCCCTAATGAGCAGTTCTTC CASSNGPNEQFF
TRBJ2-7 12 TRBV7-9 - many TGTGCCAGCCCCAGTACCTCCTACGAGCAGTACTTC CASPSTSYEQYF
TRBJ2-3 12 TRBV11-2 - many TGTGCCAGCAGCTGGGCCAAGGATACGCAGTATTTT CASSWAKDTQYF
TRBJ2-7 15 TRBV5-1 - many TGCGCCAGCAGCTTTTACGGCTATAACACCCCCGAGCAGTACTTC CASSFYGYNTPEQYF
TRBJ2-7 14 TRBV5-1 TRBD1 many TGCGCCAGCAGCCCAACGGACAGGTCATTCTCCCAGTACTTC CASSPTDRSFSQYF
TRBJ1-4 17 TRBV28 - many TGTGCCAGCAGTTCGGAGGTCCCCGGTGCTACGAATGAAAAACTGTTTTTT CASSSEVPGATNEKLFF
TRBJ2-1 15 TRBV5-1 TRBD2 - TGCGCCAGCAGCCTTTGCGGGAGGTCCTACAATGAGCAGTTCTTC CASSLCGRSYNEQFF
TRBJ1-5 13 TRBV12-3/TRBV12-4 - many TGTGCCAGCAGTCCAACAGGGAATCAGCCCCAGCATTTT CASSPTGNQPQHF
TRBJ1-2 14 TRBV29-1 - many TGCAGCGTACTCGGAGGGGGGCACGACTATGGCTACACCTTC CSVLGGGHDYGYTF
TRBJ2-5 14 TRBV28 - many TGTGCCACCCTAAAGACGGACTTACAAGAGACCCAGTACTTC CATLKTDLQETQYF